This T cell receptor beta chain was documented in a study of identical twins. General observations from the study: Cord blood beta clonotypes present at high abundance carried fewer insertions; no such pattern appeared in memory repertoires. The authors noted that invariant MAIT and iNKT cells could partly confound zero-insertion analyses.

One entry per CDR3 protein, called by TCRdb with MiXCR from the 5' RACE reads. The table has 200,000 to 250,000 distinct CDR3 sequences, 5.5% to 8% seen once. The CDR3 spans 14 residues. Trimming at V came to 8 bases and at J to 3 bases, leaving 7 bases not matched to a gene. The table lists this clonotype with many counts. The antigen remains undetermined. The sample also formed part of further work on yellow fever vaccine responses in identical twins.

Source material: memory (CD45RO+) T cells sorted from blood. The V gene is TRBV12-3 or TRBV12-4, the J gene TRBJ2-1; TRBD2 aligns across 7 bases. The sequence was obtained from a woman aged 18-30 years in good health. CDR3 residues: CASRVGGFYNEQFF. CDR3 coding DNA: TGTGCCAGCCGCGTGGGGGGGTTCTACAATGAGCAGTTCTTC.